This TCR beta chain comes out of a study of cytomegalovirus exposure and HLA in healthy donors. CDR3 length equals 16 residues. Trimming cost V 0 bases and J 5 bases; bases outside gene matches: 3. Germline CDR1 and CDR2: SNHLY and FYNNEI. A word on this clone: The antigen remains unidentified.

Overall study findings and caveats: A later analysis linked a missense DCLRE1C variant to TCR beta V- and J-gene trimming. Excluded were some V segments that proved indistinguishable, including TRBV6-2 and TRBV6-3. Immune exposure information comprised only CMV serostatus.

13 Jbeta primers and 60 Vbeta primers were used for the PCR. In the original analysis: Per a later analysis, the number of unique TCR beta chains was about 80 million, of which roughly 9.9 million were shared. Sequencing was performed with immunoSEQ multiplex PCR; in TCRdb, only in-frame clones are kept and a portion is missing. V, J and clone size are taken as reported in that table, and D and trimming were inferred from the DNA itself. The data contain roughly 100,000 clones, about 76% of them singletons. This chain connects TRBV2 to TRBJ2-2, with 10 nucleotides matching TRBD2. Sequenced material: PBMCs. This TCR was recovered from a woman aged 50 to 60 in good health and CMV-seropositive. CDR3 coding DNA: TGTGCCAGCAGTGAAGCGGAGCGGGGGGGAACCGGGGAGCTGTTTTTT. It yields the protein CASSEAERGGTGELFF.